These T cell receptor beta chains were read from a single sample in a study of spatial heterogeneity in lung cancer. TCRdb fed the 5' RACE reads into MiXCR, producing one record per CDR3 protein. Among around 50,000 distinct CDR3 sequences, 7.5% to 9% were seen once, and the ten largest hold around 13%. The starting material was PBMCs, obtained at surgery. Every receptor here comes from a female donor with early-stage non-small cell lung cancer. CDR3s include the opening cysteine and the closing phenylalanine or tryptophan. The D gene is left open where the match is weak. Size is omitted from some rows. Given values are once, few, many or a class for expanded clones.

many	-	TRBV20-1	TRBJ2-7	TGCAGTGCTACCGGACCCCCGATCATACTCGGGCAGTACTTC	CSATGPPIILGQYF
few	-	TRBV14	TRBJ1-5	TGTGACCAAGGGGGTAGACGGGATCAGCCCCAGCATTTT	CDQGGRRDQPQHF
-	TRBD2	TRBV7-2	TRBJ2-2	TGTGCCAGCAGCTTAGAGCGGACTAGCGGGGGGGCAAAAACCGGGGAGCTGTTTTTT	CASSLERTSGGAKTGELFF
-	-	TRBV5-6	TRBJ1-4	TGTGCCAGCAGCCACAGAAATGAAAAACTGTTTTTT	CASSHRNEKLFF
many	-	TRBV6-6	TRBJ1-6	TGTGCCAGCAGTTACCGGCAGGGAGGTTCACCCCTCCACTTT	CASSYRQGGSPLHF
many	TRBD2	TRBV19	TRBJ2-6	TGTGCCAGTAGTTCGACTAGCGGGGGGTTTCTGGCTGGGGCCAACGTCCTGACTTTC	CASSSTSGGFLAGANVLTF
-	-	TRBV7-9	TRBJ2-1	TGTGCCAGCAGCTCGAAGCGGAGGGTTTCGGATGAGCAGTTCTTC	CASSSKRRVSDEQFF
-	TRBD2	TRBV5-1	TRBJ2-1	TGCGCCAGCAGCGGGCAGCGAGCGGGGGGGCGCGATGAGCAGTTCTTC	CASSGQRAGGRDEQFF
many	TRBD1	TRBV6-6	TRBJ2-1	TGTGCCAGCAGTCCCCAGGGGGCAGGTAATCGGGAGCAGTTCTTC	CASSPQGAGNREQFF
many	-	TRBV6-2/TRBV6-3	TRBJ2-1	TGTGCCAGCAGTATACCTAGGGGCAATAACAATGAGCAGTTCTTC	CASSIPRGNNNEQFF
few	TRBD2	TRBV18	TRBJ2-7	TGTGCCAGCTCACCATTAGCGGGGGGACACTCCTACGAGCAGTACTTC	CASSPLAGGHSYEQYF
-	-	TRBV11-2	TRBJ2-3	TGTGCCAGCAGCCCTCCGGGGTCTATCTTGGATACGCAGTATTTT	CASSPPGSILDTQYF
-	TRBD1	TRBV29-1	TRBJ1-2	TGCAGCGTTGAAGAGTTCAGGGGGCCCAATGGCTACACCTTC	CSVEEFRGPNGYTF
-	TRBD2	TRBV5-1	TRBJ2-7	TGCGCCAGCAGCTTGATAGCGGGGGGCGACTACGAGCAGTACTTC	CASSLIAGGDYEQYF
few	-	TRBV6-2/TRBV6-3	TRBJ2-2	TGTGCCAGCAGTGACCGACAGGGCGGGAGCGGGGAGCTGTTTTTT	CASSDRQGGSGELFF
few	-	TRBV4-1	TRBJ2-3	TGCGCCAGCAGCCACCAGGACTCCTCCACAGATACGCAGTATTTT	CASSHQDSSTDTQYF
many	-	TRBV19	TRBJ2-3	TGTGCCAGTAGTATATTTCGGAACACAGATACGCAGTATTTT	CASSIFRNTDTQYF
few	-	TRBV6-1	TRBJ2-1	TGTGCCAGCAGTAGAGATGGTCTAGCCAACAATGAGCAGTTCTTC	CASSRDGLANNEQFF
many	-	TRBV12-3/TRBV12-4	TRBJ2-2	TGTGCCAGCAGTTTAGGGGGCAACACCGGGGAGCTGTTTTTT	CASSLGGNTGELFF
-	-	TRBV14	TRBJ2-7	TGTGCCAGCAGCCAAGATCTGAGACGGGTGCAGTACTTC	CASSQDLRRVQYF
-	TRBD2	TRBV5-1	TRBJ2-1	TGCGCCAGCAGCTCCGGGACTAGCGGGGGGGGCTTAGGTAAGCAGTTCTTC	CASSSGTSGGGLGKQFF
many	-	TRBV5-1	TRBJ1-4	TGCGCCAGCCACTCTCAGGGAGAAGAAAAACTGTTTTTT	CASHSQGEEKLFF
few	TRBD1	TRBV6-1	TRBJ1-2	TGTGCCAGCAGTGTTCTCGGGGAAACAGGGGAGGGCTACACCTTC	CASSVLGETGEGYTF
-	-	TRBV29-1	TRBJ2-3	TGCAGCGTTATCTCTGCAGTAACGGCAGATACGCAGTATTTT	CSVISAVTADTQYF
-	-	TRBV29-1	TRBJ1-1	TGCAGCGGGACGGGGAACACTGAAGCTTTCTTT	CSGTGNTEAFF
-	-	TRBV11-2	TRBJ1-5	TGTGCCAGCAGCTTAGTCGCGGAATCTAGCAATCAGCCCCAGCATTTT	CASSLVAESSNQPQHF
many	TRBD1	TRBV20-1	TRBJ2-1	TGCAGTGCTAGAGAAATGGCAGGGGGAAGCTCCTACAATGAGCAGTTCTTC	CSAREMAGGSSYNEQFF
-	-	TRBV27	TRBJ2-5	TGTGCCAGCAGTGTATATCCCCCGGGGCAGGGGAGGGAGACCCAGTACTTC	CASSVYPPGQGRETQYF
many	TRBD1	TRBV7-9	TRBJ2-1	TGTGCCAGCCGTCCTGGACAGGGTTACAATGAGCAGTTCTTC	CASRPGQGYNEQFF
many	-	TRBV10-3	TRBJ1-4	TGTGCCATCAGTGAGGAGTTCAGAGATAATGAAAAACTGTTTTTT	CAISEEFRDNEKLFF
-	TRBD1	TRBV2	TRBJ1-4	TGTGCCAGCAGTCCGGGACAGGGGGCCCGAACTAATGAAAAACTGTTTTTT	CASSPGQGARTNEKLFF
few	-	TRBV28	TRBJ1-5	TGTGCCAGCAACAGGGAATTGGCTCAGCCCCAGCATTTT	CASNRELAQPQHF
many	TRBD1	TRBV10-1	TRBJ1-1	TGCGCCAGCAGGATGACAGGGGGAAGCAGGAACACTGAAGCTTTCTTT	CASRMTGGSRNTEAFF
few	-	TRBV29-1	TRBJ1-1	TGCAGCGTTATATCGGGCGGGATCACTGAAGCTTTCTTT	CSVISGGITEAFF
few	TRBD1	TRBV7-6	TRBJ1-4	TGTGCCAGCAGCCCCGTCGGGACAGGACACGAAAAACTGTTTTTT	CASSPVGTGHEKLFF
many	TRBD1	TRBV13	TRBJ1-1	TGTGCCAGCAGCTCCGCCTCGACAGGGTCCGGAAAAGCTTTCTTT	CASSSASTGSGKAFF
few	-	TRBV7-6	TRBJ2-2	TGTGCCAGCACTAAAGTGGAGGCCGGGGAGCTGTTTTTT	CASTKVEAGELFF
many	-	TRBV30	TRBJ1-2	TGTGCCTGGAGGACCCCAAGTTCTTGGGCAGGATTAAATGGCTACACCTTC	CAWRTPSSWAGLNGYTF
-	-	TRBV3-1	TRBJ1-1	TGTGCCAGCAGCCAGGGGATGTTTCTGGGGACTGAAGCTTTCTTT	CASSQGMFLGTEAFF